This TCR beta chain originates from a study of shared clonotypes between healthy human individuals. Overall study context: Each donor's CD4 naive and CD4 memory cells filled three plates apiece, CD8 naive two, and CD8 memory one.

Into CD45RA+ naive and CD45RA-negative memory subsets, the CD4+ cells were split. This clone was counted a single time. Each PCR replicate from the sorted subsets contained around 0.2 ug DNA, which is roughly 33,000 T cell genomes. Generated by immunoSEQ multiplex PCR, the TCRdb table keeps only in-frame clones and is missing some. This table holds under 1,100,000 clones, about four fifths found once. This CDR3 has 16 residues. Trimming removed 5 bases at V and 1 base at J, with 17 bases between. Germline V gene lookup returns CDR1 MGHRA and CDR2 YSYEKL. The rearrangement joins TRBV4-1 to TRBJ1-2; a weak D match, TRBD1 (5 bases). This clonotype was obtained from a man younger than 35 in good health. Some clones in this sample may be carry-over from other donors' samples. The specimen sequenced was memory CD4+ T cells from PBMCs. Specified subset: CD45RA-negative fraction. CDR3 loop: CASSSARGPINYGYTF. Written as DNA, the CDR3 is TGCGCCAGCAGCTCAGCGAGGGGCCCCATTAACTATGGCTACACCTTC.